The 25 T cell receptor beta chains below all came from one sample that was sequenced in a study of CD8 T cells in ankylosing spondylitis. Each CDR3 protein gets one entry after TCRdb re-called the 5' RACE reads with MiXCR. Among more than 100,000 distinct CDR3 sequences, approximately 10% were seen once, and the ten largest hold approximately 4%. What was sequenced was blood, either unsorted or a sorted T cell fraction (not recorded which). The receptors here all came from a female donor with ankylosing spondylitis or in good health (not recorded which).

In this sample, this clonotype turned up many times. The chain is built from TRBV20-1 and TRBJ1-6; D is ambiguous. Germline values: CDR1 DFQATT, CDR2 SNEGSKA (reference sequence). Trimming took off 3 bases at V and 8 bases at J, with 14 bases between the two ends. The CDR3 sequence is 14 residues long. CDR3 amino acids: CSARRVAWDSPLHF. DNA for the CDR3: TGCAGTGCTAGGCGGGTTGCCTGGGATTCACCCCTCCACTTT.

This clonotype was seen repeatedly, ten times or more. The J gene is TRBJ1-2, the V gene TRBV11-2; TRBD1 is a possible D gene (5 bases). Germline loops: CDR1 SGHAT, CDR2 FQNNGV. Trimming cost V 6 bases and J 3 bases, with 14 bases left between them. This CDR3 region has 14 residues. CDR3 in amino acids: CASRPNTGYYGYTF. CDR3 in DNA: TGTGCCAGCAGACCCAACACAGGTTACTATGGCTACACCTTC.

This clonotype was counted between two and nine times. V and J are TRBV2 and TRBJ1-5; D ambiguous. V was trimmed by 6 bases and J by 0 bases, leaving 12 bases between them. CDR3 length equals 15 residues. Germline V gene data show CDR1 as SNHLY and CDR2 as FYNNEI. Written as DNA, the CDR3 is TGTGCCAGCAGCCCACAAGTTTCTAGCAATCAGCCCCAGCATTTT. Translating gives CASSPQVSSNQPQHF.

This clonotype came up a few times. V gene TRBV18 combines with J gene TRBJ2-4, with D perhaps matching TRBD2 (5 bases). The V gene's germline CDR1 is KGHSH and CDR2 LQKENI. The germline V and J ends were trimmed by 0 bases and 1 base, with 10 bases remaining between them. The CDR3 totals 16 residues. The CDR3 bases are TGTGCCAGCTCACCACCGCGAGGGTGGGCCAAAAACATTCAGTACTTC. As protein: CASSPPRGWAKNIQYF.

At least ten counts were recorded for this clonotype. CDR3 amino acids: CSARQGDTQYF. CDR3 sequence (DNA): TGCAGTGCACGACAGGGGGATACGCAGTATTTT. This chain links TRBV20-1 with TRBJ2-3; 8 bases match TRBD1. Germline lookup yields CDR1 DFQATT and CDR2 SNEGSKA (reference sequence). J lost 6 bases, V lost 6 bases, and 2 bases had no gene match. The CDR3 is 11 residues long.

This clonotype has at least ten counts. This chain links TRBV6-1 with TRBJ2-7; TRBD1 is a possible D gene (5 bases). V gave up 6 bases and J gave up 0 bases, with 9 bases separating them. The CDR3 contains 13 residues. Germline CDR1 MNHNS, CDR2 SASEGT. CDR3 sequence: CASRPGLSYEQYF. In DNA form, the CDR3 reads TGTGCCAGCAGGCCAGGGCTCTCCTACGAGCAGTACTTC.

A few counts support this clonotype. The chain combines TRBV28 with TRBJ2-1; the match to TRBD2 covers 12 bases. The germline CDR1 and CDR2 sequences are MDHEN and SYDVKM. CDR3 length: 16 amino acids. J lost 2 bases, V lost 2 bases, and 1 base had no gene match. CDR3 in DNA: TGTGCCAGCAGTTTACCTAGCGGGGGGGCCTACAATGAGCAGTTCTTC. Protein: CASSLPSGGAYNEQFF.

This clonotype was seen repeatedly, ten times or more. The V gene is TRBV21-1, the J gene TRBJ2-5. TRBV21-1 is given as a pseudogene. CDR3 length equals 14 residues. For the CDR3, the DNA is TGTGCCAGCAGCAACGGACGAACCAAAGAGACCCAGTACTTC. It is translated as CASSNGRTKETQYF.

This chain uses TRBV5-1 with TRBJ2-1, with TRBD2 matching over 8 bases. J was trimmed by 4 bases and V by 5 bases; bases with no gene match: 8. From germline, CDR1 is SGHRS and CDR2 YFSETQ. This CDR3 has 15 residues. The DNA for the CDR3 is TGCGCCAGCAGTGGGAGCGGGAGACCTTACAATGAGCAGTTCTTC. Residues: CASSGSGRPYNEQFF. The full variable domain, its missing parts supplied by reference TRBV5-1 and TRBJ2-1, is KAGVTQTPRYLIKTRGQQVTLSCSPISGHRSVSWYQQTPGQGLQFLFEYFSETQRNKGNFPGRFSGRQFSNSRSEMNVSTLELGDSALYLCASSGSGRPYNEQFFGPGTRLTVL.

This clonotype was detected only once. CDR3 in amino acids: CASSPPGESEAFF. CDR3 coding DNA: TGTGCCAGCTCACCACCGGGGGAGTCTGAAGCTTTCTTT. The chain is built from TRBV18 and TRBJ1-1; D may be TRBD1 (5 bases). The V end lost 0 bases, the J end lost 6 bases, and 8 bases lay between the germline ends. CDR1 and CDR2 from the germline V gene are KGHSH and LQKENI. There are 13 residues in the CDR3. Complete variable domain (other parts from reference TRBV18 and TRBJ1-1): NAGVMQNPRHLVRRRGQEARLRCSPMKGHSHVYWYRQLPEEGLKFMVYLQKENIIDESGMPKERFSAEFPKEGPSILRIQQVVRGDSAAYFCASSPPGESEAFFGQGTRLTVV.

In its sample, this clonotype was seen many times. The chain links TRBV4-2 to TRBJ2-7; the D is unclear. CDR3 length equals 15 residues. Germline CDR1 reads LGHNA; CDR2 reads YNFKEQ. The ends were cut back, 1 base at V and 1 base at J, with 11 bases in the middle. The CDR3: CASSQGSTASYEQYF. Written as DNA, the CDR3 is TGTGCCAGCAGCCAAGGATCCACGGCTTCCTACGAGCAGTACTTC.

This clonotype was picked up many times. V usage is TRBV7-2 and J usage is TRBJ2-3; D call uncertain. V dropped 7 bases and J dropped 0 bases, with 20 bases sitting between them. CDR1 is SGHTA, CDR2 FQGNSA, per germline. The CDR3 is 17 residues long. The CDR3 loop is CASTHLSALPSTDTQYF. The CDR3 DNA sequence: TGTGCCAGCACCCACCTCTCAGCGTTACCTAGCACAGATACGCAGTATTTT.

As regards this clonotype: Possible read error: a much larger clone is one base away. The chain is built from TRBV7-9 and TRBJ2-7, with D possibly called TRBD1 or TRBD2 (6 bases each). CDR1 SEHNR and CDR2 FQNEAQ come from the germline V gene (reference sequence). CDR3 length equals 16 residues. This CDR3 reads CPSSFLSGGGSYEQYF. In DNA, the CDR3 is TGTCCCAGCAGCTTTCTTTCAGGAGGGGGTAGCTACGAGCAGTACTTC.

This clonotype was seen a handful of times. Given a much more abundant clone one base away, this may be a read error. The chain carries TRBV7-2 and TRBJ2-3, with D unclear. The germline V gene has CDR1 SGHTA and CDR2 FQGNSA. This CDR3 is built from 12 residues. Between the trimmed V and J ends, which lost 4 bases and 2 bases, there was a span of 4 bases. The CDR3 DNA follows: TGTGCCAGCAGCTCCTTCACAGATACGCAGTATTTT. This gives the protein CASSSFTDTQYF.

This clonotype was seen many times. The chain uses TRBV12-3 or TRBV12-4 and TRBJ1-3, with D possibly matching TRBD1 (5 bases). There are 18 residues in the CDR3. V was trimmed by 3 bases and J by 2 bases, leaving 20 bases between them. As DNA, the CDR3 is TGTGCCAGCAGTTTCATCGGTTGGGGGAACCGCGCTGGAAACACCATATATTTT. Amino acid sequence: CASSFIGWGNRAGNTIYF.

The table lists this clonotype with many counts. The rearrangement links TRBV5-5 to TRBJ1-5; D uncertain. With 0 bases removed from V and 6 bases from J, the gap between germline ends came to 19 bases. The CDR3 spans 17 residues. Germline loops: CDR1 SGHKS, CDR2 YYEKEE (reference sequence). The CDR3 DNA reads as TGTGCCAGCAGCTTGGAGAGGTGGGTAGGGCGGGCTCAGCCCCAGCATTTT. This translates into CASSLERWVGRAQPQHF.

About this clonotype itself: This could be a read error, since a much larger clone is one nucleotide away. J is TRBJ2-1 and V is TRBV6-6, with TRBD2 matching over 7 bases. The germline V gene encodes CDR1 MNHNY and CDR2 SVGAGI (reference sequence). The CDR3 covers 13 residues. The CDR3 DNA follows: TGTGCCAGCAGTCGCGGGAGCGTCGATGAGCGGTTCTTC. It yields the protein CASSRGSVDERFF.

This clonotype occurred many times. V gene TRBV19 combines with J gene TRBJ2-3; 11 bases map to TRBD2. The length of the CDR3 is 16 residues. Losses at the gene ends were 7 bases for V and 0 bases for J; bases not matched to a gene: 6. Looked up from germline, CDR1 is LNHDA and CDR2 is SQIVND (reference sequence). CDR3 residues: CASTARLAGSTDTQYF. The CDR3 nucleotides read TGTGCCAGTACGGCCAGACTAGCGGGAAGCACAGATACGCAGTATTTT.

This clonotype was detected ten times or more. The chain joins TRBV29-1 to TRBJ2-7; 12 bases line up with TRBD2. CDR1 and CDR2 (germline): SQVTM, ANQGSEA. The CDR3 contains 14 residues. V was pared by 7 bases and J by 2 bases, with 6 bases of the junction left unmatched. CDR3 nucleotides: TGCAGCGCTACTAGCGGGAGGACTCCCTACGAGCAGTACTTC. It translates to CSATSGRTPYEQYF.

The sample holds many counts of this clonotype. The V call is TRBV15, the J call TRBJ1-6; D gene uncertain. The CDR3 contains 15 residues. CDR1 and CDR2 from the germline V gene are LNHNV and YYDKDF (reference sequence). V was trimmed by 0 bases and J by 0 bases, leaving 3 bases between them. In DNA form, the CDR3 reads TGTGCCACCAGCAGAGAAGACTCCTATAATTCACCCCTCCACTTT. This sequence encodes CATSREDSYNSPLHF.

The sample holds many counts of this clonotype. The CDR3 here is CASSLGQGYDWQYF. CDR3 in DNA: TGCGCCAGCAGCTTAGGCCAGGGATACGATTGGCAGTACTTC. The gene calls are TRBV5-1 and TRBJ2-7; a possible D gene is TRBD1 (5 bases). V was shortened by 2 bases and J by 9 bases, with 18 bases between the two germline ends. CDR3 length equals 14 residues. From germline, CDR1 is SGHRS and CDR2 YFSETQ.

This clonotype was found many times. The CDR3 region is CASSQERGLEETQYF. DNA of the CDR3: TGTGCCAGCAGCCAAGAACGGGGCTTGGAAGAGACCCAGTACTTC. This chain connects TRBV4-2 to TRBJ2-5; the D call may be TRBD1 or TRBD2 (5 bases each). Per the germline V gene, CDR1 is LGHNA and CDR2 is YNFKEQ. This CDR3 contains 15 residues. The V end lost 0 bases, the J end lost 3 bases, and 11 bases lay between the germline ends.

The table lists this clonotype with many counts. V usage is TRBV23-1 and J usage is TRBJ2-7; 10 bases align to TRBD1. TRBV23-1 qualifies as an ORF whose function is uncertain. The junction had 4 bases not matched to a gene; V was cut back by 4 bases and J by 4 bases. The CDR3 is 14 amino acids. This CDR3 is CASSRPDRGYEQYF. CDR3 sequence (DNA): TGCGCCAGCAGTCGGCCGGACAGGGGGTACGAGCAGTACTTC.

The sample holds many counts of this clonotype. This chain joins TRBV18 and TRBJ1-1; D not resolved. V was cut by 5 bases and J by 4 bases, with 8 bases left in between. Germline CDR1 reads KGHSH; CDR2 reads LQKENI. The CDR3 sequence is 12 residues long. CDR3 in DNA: TGTGCCAGCTCAACGACTGGCACTGAAGCTTTCTTT. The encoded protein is CASSTTGTEAFF. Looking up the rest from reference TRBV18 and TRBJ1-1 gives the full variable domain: NAGVMQNPRHLVRRRGQEARLRCSPMKGHSHVYWYRQLPEEGLKFMVYLQKENIIDESGMPKERFSAEFPKEGPSILRIQQVVRGDSAAYFCASSTTGTEAFFGQGTRLTVV.

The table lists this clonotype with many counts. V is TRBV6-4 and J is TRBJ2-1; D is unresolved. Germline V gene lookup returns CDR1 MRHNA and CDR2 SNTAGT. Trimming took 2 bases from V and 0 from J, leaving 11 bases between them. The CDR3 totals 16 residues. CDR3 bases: TGTGCCAGCAGTGACCCTCGGATTTACTCCTACAATGAGCAGTTCTTC. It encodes CASSDPRIYSYNEQFF.